A single T cell receptor (beta chain) is shown here with its context. The antigen is undetermined. The sample originates from a study of response to subunit inactivated influenza vaccine. Notes on the study in general: Each seasonal influenza vaccination, the authors suggested, recruits few new T cells.

A single record per CDR3 protein comes from TCRdb applying MiXCR to the RT-PCR reads. The data hold about 650,000 distinct CDR3 sequences, with more than 15% observed a single time. There are 17 residues in the CDR3. Looked up from germline, CDR1 is SEHNR and CDR2 is FQNEAQ (reference sequence). Trimming stripped 2 bases from V and 7 bases from J, with 18 bases between. This clonotype was sampled from a man aged 50 or older who received an inactivated influenza vaccine. The chain couples TRBV7-9 to TRBJ1-6; tentatively, D is TRBD1 (5 bases). Sequences were derived from PBMCs from blood, sampled 12 days after vaccination. CDR3 DNA: TGTGCCAGCAGCTTAAAGAGGGGCGCCCGGAAGAATTCACCCCTCCACTTT. Its protein product is CASSLKRGARKNSPLHF.